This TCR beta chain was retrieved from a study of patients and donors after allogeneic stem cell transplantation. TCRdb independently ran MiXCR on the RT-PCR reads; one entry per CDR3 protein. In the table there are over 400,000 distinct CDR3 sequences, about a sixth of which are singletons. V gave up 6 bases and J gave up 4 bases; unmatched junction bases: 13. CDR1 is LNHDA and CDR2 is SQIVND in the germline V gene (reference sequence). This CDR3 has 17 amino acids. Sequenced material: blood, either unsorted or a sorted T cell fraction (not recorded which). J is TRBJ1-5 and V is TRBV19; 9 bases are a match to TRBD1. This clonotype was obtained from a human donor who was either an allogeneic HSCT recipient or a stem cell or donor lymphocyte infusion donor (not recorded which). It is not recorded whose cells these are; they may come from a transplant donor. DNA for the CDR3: TGTGCCAGTAGCTTTTTTTTCTCGGACAGGGGAAATCAGCCCCAGCATTTT. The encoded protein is CASSFFFSDRGNQPQHF.